Below, 7 T cell receptor beta chains from the same sample are listed, as sequenced in a study of T cells in Graves' hyperthyroidism and ophthalmopathy. The TCR beta CDR3 regions underwent amplification using RNA transcripts as the source. A set of HTBI primers served as the primers for a first-round RT-PCR of the TCR CDR3. TCRdb reprocessed the multiplex PCR reads via MiXCR and lists one record per CDR3 protein. The profile covers some 370,000 distinct CDR3 sequences, with about 14% appearing a single time and around 27% taken by the ten largest. Sequenced sample: blood. The receptors were sampled from a man aged 50-59 years with Graves' ophthalmopathy.

This clonotype was observed many times. The rearrangement uses TRBV6-1 and TRBJ1-6; possible D gene TRBD1, 5 bases. Trimming took off 6 bases at V and 11 bases at J, with 17 bases between the two ends. CDR1 and CDR2 (germline): MNHNS, SASEGT. The CDR3 sequence is 14 residues long. CDR3 in amino acids: CASSAPGPQAPLHF. The CDR3 DNA sequence: TGTGCCAGCAGCGCCCCGGGACCTCAGGCACCCCTCCACTTT.

This clonotype was counted at least ten times. The J gene is TRBJ1-6, the V gene TRBV30; TRBD1 is a possible D gene (5 bases). Germline CDR1 is GTSNPN and CDR2 is SVGIG (reference sequence). The CDR3 totals 17 residues. V was trimmed by 3 bases and J by 0 bases, leaving 15 bases between them. The DNA of the CDR3 is TGTGCCTGGAGACTGGGGCGGAGCAGCTCCTATAATTCACCCCTCCACTTT. Translating it yields CAWRLGRSSSYNSPLHF.

This clonotype showed up just a few times. The V gene is TRBV7-9, the J gene TRBJ2-4; weak D call: TRBD2 (5 bases). V was cut by 4 bases and J by 9 bases, with 13 bases left in between. The germline V gene encodes CDR1 SEHNR and CDR2 FQNEAQ (reference sequence). There are 13 residues in the CDR3. The CDR3 protein is CASSWSGGSIQYF. The CDR3 DNA sequence: TGTGCCAGCAGCTGGAGTGGAGGAAGCATTCAGTACTTC. The variable domain in full, completed from reference TRBV7-9 and TRBJ2-4, reads DTGVSQNPRHKITKRGQNVTFRCDPISEHNRLYWYRQTLGQGPEFLTYFQNEAQLEKSRLLSDRFSAERPKGSFSTLEIQRTEQGDSAMYLCASSWSGGSIQYFGAGTRLSVL.

Of note for this clonotype: A read error may be the cause here, since a much bigger clone is one base away. This chain joins TRBV5-1 and TRBJ2-1; tentatively, D is TRBD2 (7 bases). Germline V gene lookup returns CDR1 SGHRS and CDR2 YFSETQ. The CDR3 length is 18 residues. Between the trimmed V and J ends, which lost 5 bases and 8 bases, there was a span of 29 bases. CDR3 in amino acids: CASRRGAPTSRSRDEQFF. CDR3 DNA: TGCGCCAGCAGACGGGGGGCCCCGACTAGCAGGAGTCGTGATGAGCAGTTCTTC. Full variable domain (rest looked up from reference TRBV5-1 and TRBJ2-1): KAGVTQTPRYLIKTRGQQVTLSCSPISGHRSVSWYQQTPGQGLQFLFEYFSETQRNKGNFPGRFSGRQFSNSRSEMNVSTLELGDSALYLCASRRGAPTSRSRDEQFFGPGTRLTVL.

The chain combines TRBV20-1 with TRBJ2-4; weak D call: TRBD1 (6 bases). V lost 7 bases to trimming and J lost 8 bases, with 18 bases between them. The germline V gene has CDR1 DFQATT and CDR2 SNEGSKA (reference sequence). CDR3 length: 13 amino acids. This chain's CDR3 is CSVIPGKGDIQYF. The DNA for the CDR3 is TGCAGTGTCATTCCAGGGAAGGGGGACATTCAGTACTTC.

This clonotype came up many times. The chain employs TRBV18 and TRBJ1-1; D remains ambiguous. The CDR3 is 15 residues long. The germline V and J ends were trimmed by 3 bases and 3 bases, with 14 bases remaining between them. The germline V gene encodes CDR1 KGHSH and CDR2 LQKENI. CDR3: CASSPGLPGDTEAFF. The CDR3 DNA follows: TGTGCCAGCTCACCTGGACTCCCGGGAGACACTGAAGCTTTCTTT.

This clonotype has only a few counts. V and J are TRBV29-1 and TRBJ2-7; 10 positions match TRBD2. The CDR3 covers 13 residues. CDR1 is SQVTM and CDR2 is ANQGSEA in the germline V gene. V lost 5 bases to trimming and J lost 5 bases; unmatched junction nucleotides: 6. The CDR3: CSVPSSGSNEQYF. The DNA of the CDR3 is TGCAGCGTTCCCTCTAGCGGGAGTAACGAGCAGTACTTC.